These T cell receptor beta chains were read from a single sample in a study of blood T cell repertoires in COVID-19. TCRdb's table, derived via immunoSEQ multiplex PCR, lists solely in-frame clones and lacks some. Here the sample spans some 270,000 clones, about nine tenths being singletons. Sample: peripheral blood. The receptors come from a woman in her sixties who had recovered from COVID-19. The conserved cysteine and the conserved F or W are not part of the CDR3 here. Fields, in order: J gene, V gene, CDR3 protein.

TRBJ2-5 TRBV2 ASSELVAQETQY
TRBJ2-1 TRBV19 ASSIRDRGHNEQF
TRBJ2-1 TRBV5-1 ASSLAQGYNEQF
TRBJ2-7 TRBV4-1 ASSPGLAGFNEQY
TRBJ2-1 TRBV24-1 ATSVSQGMLSEQF
TRBJ1-2 TRBV29-1 SVGPGQGLWGYGYT
TRBJ1-5 TRBV24-1 ATSDPGAPYSNQPQH
TRBJ2-1 TRBV3-1/TRBV3-2 ASSQPTSGISSYNEQF
TRBJ1-1 TRBV5-1 ASTLGGRSNTEAF
TRBJ2-3 TRBV18 ASSPRTSEPDTQY
TRBJ1-1 TRBV19 ASSSRDRGGTEAF
TRBJ1-2 TRBV5-6 ASSLPGPGGYGYT
TRBJ1-3 TRBV9 ASSVGQGRISDTIY
TRBJ1-4 TRBV4-1 ASSQDRRTGGAVFEKLF
TRBJ1-5 TRBV18 ASSRQDTNQPQH
. TRBV27 ASSFRRVSYEQY
TRBJ2-7 TRBV18 ASSDRQRAAYEQY
TRBJ2-5 TRBV2 ASRGSGLAGGRFETQY
TRBJ2-7 TRBV18 ASSGAGGHPYEQY
TRBJ2-7 TRBV11-2 ASSSGSRGAYYEQY
TRBJ2-7 TRBV9 ASSYTPDWHEQY
TRBJ1-2 TRBV7-8 ASSFLMTGSDGYT
TRBJ2-2 TRBV7-2 ASSFYPGTSGTTGELF
TRBJ2-1 TRBV7-2 ASSLALTGTYNEQF
TRBJ2-1 TRBV4-1 ASSLYRLAGKRNEQF
TRBJ2-7 TRBV5-1 ASSAGTGGYEQY
TRBJ2-7 TRBV3-1/TRBV3-2 ASSLPGTGVS
TRBJ1-1 TRBV20-1 SAIRDREAF
TRBJ2-7 TRBV5-4 ASSIRGGQYEQY
TRBJ2-5 TRBV4-2 ASSQGGAVETQY
TRBJ1-4 TRBV3-1/TRBV3-2 ASSQDSVWATNEKLF
TRBJ2-7 TRBV18 ASSPLTTPEQY
TRBJ2-3 TRBV6-4 ASSVRAGTDTQY
TRBJ1-1 TRBV4-1 ASSQGGGYTEAF
TRBJ1-3 TRBV15 ATSTGQGMGNTIY
TRBJ1-1 TRBV6-5 ASSYAGQVSEAF
TRBJ2-1 TRBV6-1 ASSDDLAGGWNEQF
TRBJ2-5 TRBV28 ASSWTSSGAETQY
TRBJ2-7 TRBV29-1 SVGQGDSEQY
TRBJ1-2 TRBV28 ASRAYGYT
TRBJ1-2 TRBV11-1 ASSTDRGNYGYT
TRBJ1-4 TRBV19 ASSISGTNEKLF
TRBJ2-5 TRBV6-1 ASSEAGGRGETQY
TRBJ1-2 TRBV18 ASSPSGTGEGYT
TRBJ2-3 TRBV10-3 AINPGQGTQY
TRBJ1-2 TRBV9 ASSVLTGSGYT
TRBJ2-7 TRBV19 ASSTSGVPYEQY
TRBJ2-7 TRBV19 ASSRGQGPYEQY
TRBJ2-2 TRBV3-1/TRBV3-2 ASSQTVMNTGELF
TRBJ2-5 TRBV28 ASSLRETQY
TRBJ2-2 TRBV18 ASSLFGGTNTGELF
TRBJ2-5 TRBV9 ASSVGLAGDGTQY
TRBJ1-2 TRBV18 ASSPGQGNYGYT
TRBJ1-2 TRBV19 ASSIWGSEYYGYT
TRBJ2-1 TRBV7-2 ASSPPSYNEQF